These 23 T cell receptor beta chains came from one sample sequenced in a study of shared clonotypes between healthy human individuals. The repertoire was sequenced with immunoSEQ multiplex PCR; TCRdb's copy has only in-frame clones and lacks some. The top ten hold around 1.6% of the sample, which has 550,000 to 850,000 clones, over 65% seen once. The material sequenced was memory CD4+ T cells sorted from blood. Noted subset: CD45RA-negative fraction. The receptors derive from a woman in her 30s in good health.

The rearrangement links TRBV29-1 to TRBJ2-7; 10 bases agree with TRBD1. The CDR3 has 15 amino acids. Per the germline V gene, CDR1 is SQVTM and CDR2 is ANQGSEA. After removal of 3 bases from V and 1 base from J, the junction contained 6 bases not matched to a gene. CDR3: CSVEGGDRGSYEQYF. Here the CDR3 DNA reads TGCAGCGTTGAGGGAGGGGACAGGGGATCCTACGAGCAGTACTTC.

The chain carries TRBV10-1 and TRBJ2-7; tentatively, D is TRBD1 (6 bases). V was shortened by 6 bases and J by 2 bases, with 14 bases between the two germline ends. Germline CDR1 WNHNN, CDR2 SYGVQD (reference sequence). CDR3 size: 14 residues. The CDR3 bases are TGCGCCAGCAGCCCGGGACAAGACCCCTACGAGCAGTACTTC. The encoded protein is CASSPGQDPYEQYF.

The rearrangement links TRBV6-5 to TRBJ2-7, with TRBD2 identical over 9 bases. This CDR3 spans 16 amino acids. V lost 0 bases and J lost 2; bases outside the gene matches: 5. Germline loops: CDR1 MNHEY, CDR2 SVGAGI. CDR3 region: CASSYSGLAIAYEQYF. The CDR3 DNA reads TGTGCCAGCAGTTACTCGGGACTAGCTATAGCCTACGAGCAGTACTTC.

This CDR3 is CASSLAVAAEFQNTEAFF. CDR3 in DNA: TGCGCCAGCAGCTTGGCTGTTGCGGCCGAGTTTCAAAACACTGAAGCTTTCTTT. The rearrangement links TRBV5-1 to TRBJ1-1; D is ambiguous. Trimming removed 0 bases at V and 2 bases at J, with 20 bases between. The CDR3 is 18 residues long. Germline-derived CDR1 and CDR2 are SGHRS and YFSETQ.

The V call is TRBV4-2, the J call TRBJ2-6; D may be TRBD2 (5 bases). Trimming removed 3 bases from V and 1 base from J, with 10 bases in between. The CDR3 runs to 16 residues. Germline V CDR1 and CDR2: LGHNA, YNFKEQ. CDR3 sequence: CASSHGGYSGANVLTF. CDR3 in DNA: TGTGCCAGCAGCCACGGCGGGTATTCTGGGGCCAACGTCCTGACTTTC.

About this clone itself: At one boundary the junction diverges from the germline segment, which might be a read error. This CDR3 reads CASSGRTALNDKLFF. In DNA, the CDR3 is TGTGCCAGCAGTGGTCGGACAGCACTCAATGATAAACTGTTTTTT. The chain links TRBV6-1 to TRBJ1-4, with D perhaps TRBD1 (6 bases). This CDR3 region has 15 residues. CDR1 MNHNS and CDR2 SASEGT come from the germline V gene.

V is TRBV2 and J is TRBJ1-2; D unresolved. Trimming cost V 8 bases and J 0 bases, with 13 bases left between them. The CDR3 spans 14 residues. The germline CDR1 and CDR2 sequences are SNHLY and FYNNEI. CDR3 sequence (DNA): TGTGCCAGCGCCCTTCCCCTGGCTAACTATGGCTACACCTTC. As protein: CASALPLANYGYTF.

This clone was counted a single time. The V and J genes are TRBV13 and TRBJ2-7; tentatively, D is TRBD2 (7 bases). V lost 5 bases and J lost 1, with 15 bases in between. The V gene's germline CDR1 is PRHDT and CDR2 FYEKMQ (reference sequence). The CDR3 length is 15 residues. CDR3 residues: CASSPGGRGSYEQYF. In nucleotides, the CDR3 is TGTGCCAGCAGCCCCGGGGGGCGGGGATCCTACGAGCAGTACTTC. The full variable domain, completed using reference TRBV13 and TRBJ2-7, is AAGVIQSPRHLIKEKRETATLKCYPIPRHDTVYWYQQGPGQDPQFLISFYEKMQSDKGSIPDRFSAQQFSDYHSELNMSSLELGDSALYFCASSPGGRGSYEQYFGPGTRLTVT.

The chain is built from TRBV5-1 and TRBJ2-5; D ambiguous. The CDR3 totals 15 residues. The V end lost 5 bases, the J end lost 3 bases, and 17 bases lay between the germline ends. The germline CDR1 and CDR2 sequences are SGHRS and YFSETQ. The CDR3 here is CASSQTLTGEETQYF. The CDR3 DNA reads as TGCGCCAGCAGTCAAACCCTGACTGGGGAAGAGACCCAGTACTTC. The variable domain in full, completed from reference TRBV5-1 and TRBJ2-5, reads KAGVTQTPRYLIKTRGQQVTLSCSPISGHRSVSWYQQTPGQGLQFLFEYFSETQRNKGNFPGRFSGRQFSNSRSEMNVSTLELGDSALYLCASSQTLTGEETQYFGPGTRLLVL.

This sequence joins TRBV27 and TRBJ2-1; 7 bases agree with TRBD2. CDR3 size: 15 residues. The junction had 5 bases not matched to a gene; V was cut back by 2 bases and J by 4 bases. Germline CDR1 reads MNHEY; CDR2 reads SMNVEV (reference sequence). CDR3 in amino acids: CASSLRASGYNEQFF. The CDR3 DNA is TGTGCCAGCAGTTTAAGGGCTAGCGGATACAATGAGCAGTTCTTC.

This chain joins TRBV29-1 and TRBJ1-3; TRBD1 aligns across 7 bases. The CDR3 is 13 amino acids. J gave up 0 bases and V 5 bases, and 1 base lay outside the gene matches. Germline CDR1 reads SQVTM; CDR2 reads ANQGSEA. The CDR3 here is CSVTGDSGNTIYF. DNA for the CDR3: TGCAGCGTTACAGGGGACTCTGGAAACACCATATATTTT.

The CDR3 loop reads CASSDPGHLSGNTIYF. The CDR3 DNA reads as TGCGCCAGCAGTGACCCGGGACACCTCTCTGGAAACACCATATATTTT. V is TRBV10-1 and J is TRBJ1-3; the D gene is possibly TRBD1 (6 bases). CDR3 length equals 16 residues. Trimming shortened V by 3 bases and J by 0 bases, and 12 bases separated the two germline ends. The germline V gene encodes CDR1 WNHNN and CDR2 SYGVQD (reference sequence).

This rearrangement joins TRBV28 to TRBJ2-7; 15 bases match TRBD2. Trimming cost V 5 bases and J 4 bases; bases outside gene matches: 12. CDR3 length: 18 amino acids. In germline, CDR1 is MDHEN, CDR2 SYDVKM. The CDR3 here is CASSPQPGLAGGKYEQYF. For the CDR3, the DNA is TGTGCCAGCAGTCCCCAACCGGGACTAGCGGGAGGTAAATACGAGCAGTACTTC. Looking up the rest from reference TRBV28 and TRBJ2-7 gives the full variable domain: DVKVTQSSRYLVKRTGEKVFLECVQDMDHENMFWYRQDPGLGLRLIYFSYDVKMKEKGDIPEGYSVSREKKERFSLILESASTNQTSMYLCASSPQPGLAGGKYEQYFGPGTRLTVT.

The table lists this clone with a few counts. CDR3 residues: CSVDGAGGRGTEAFF. CDR3 DNA sequence: TGCAGCGTTGATGGCGCAGGGGGCCGAGGTACTGAAGCTTTCTTT. The gene calls are TRBV29-1 and TRBJ1-1, with TRBD1 matching over 8 bases. The CDR3 loop spans 15 amino acids. V lost 3 bases and J lost 5; bases outside the gene matches: 11. Germline assignment: CDR1 SQVTM and CDR2 ANQGSEA.

This clone was detected ten times or more. J is TRBJ2-1 and V is TRBV7-2; TRBD1 matches 8 bases. The CDR3 is made up of 16 amino acids. CDR1 and CDR2 (germline): SGHTA, FQGNSA. The J segment lost 5 bases and the V segment lost 6 bases, leaving 12 bases of the junction unmatched. Here the CDR3 reads CASSSNRGKFDNEQFF. The CDR3 nucleotides are TGTGCCAGCAGTTCAAACAGGGGGAAATTCGACAATGAGCAGTTCTTC.

The chain carries TRBV15 and TRBJ1-4, with D perhaps matching TRBD1 (5 bases). This CDR3 region has 19 residues. Trimming removed 2 bases at V and 7 bases at J, with 26 bases between. Germline CDR1 LNHNV, CDR2 YYDKDF (reference sequence). CDR3 DNA sequence: TGTGCCACCAGCAGACCACCCAGCGGCACGGGGGTTCTACGTGAAAAACTGTTTTTT. The encoded protein is CATSRPPSGTGVLREKLFF.

This clone was found a few times. Being one base from a much bigger clone, this may be a read error. The sample has other DNA sequences that encode this CDR3 too. The chain employs TRBV9 and TRBJ2-3; TRBD2 is a possible D gene (5 bases). This CDR3 comprises 13 residues. Germline CDR1 SGDLS, CDR2 YYNGEE. The V end was cut by 1 base, the J end by 3 bases, with 6 bases between. CDR3 region: CASSVTGTDTQYF. The CDR3 nucleotides read TGTGCCAGCAGCGTAACGGGGACAGATACGCAGTATTTT.

Details on this clone: Other DNA sequences from this sample encode an identical CDR3 as well. For the CDR3, the DNA is TGTGCCAGCAGCTCCCCAGGGAACACTGAAGCTTTCTTT. This sequence encodes CASSSPGNTEAFF. This chain uses TRBV7-9 with TRBJ1-1; D unclear. This CDR3 region has 13 residues. CDR1 is SEHNR and CDR2 is FQNEAQ in the germline V gene (reference sequence). The V end lost 4 bases, the J end lost 1 base, and 7 bases lay between the germline ends.

The chain is built from TRBV29-1 and TRBJ2-2; 10 positions agree with TRBD2. Looked up from germline, CDR1 is SQVTM and CDR2 is ANQGSEA. The V segment lost 6 bases and the J segment 0 bases; nucleotides outside the gene matches: 1. The CDR3 spans 14 residues. CDR3 nucleotides: TGCAGCGTAAGCGGGAGGGCGAACACCGGGGAGCTGTTTTTT. This codes for CSVSGRANTGELFF.

This clone was recorded once. The chain links TRBV10-3 to TRBJ1-2, with 9 positions matching TRBD1. Germline trimming cut 2 bases from V and 3 bases from J; bases unmatched to any gene: 10. In germline, CDR1 is ENHRY, CDR2 SYGVKD. CDR3 length: 17 amino acids. CDR3: CAISENLGRDRDYGYTF. The CDR3 DNA reads TGTGCCATCAGTGAGAATCTAGGGCGGGACAGGGACTATGGCTACACCTTC.

The chain employs TRBV5-1 and TRBJ2-5; a weak D match, TRBD2 (5 bases). This CDR3 has 14 residues. Germline V lookup: CDR1 SGHRS, CDR2 YFSETQ. V shed 5 bases and J shed 2 bases, with 13 bases lying between them. The CDR3 DNA follows: TGCGCCAGCAGGCCCCGGGGTCGGCAAGAGACCCAGTACTTC. The encoded protein is CASRPRGRQETQYF.

This chain connects TRBV6-4 to TRBJ2-1, with D perhaps matching TRBD1 or TRBD2 (5 bases each). Germline CDR1 MRHNA, CDR2 SNTAGT. Trimming took off 3 bases at V and 5 bases at J, with 14 bases between the two ends. The CDR3 is 15 amino acids. The chain's CDR3 is CASSETVGTNNEQFF. Here the CDR3 DNA reads TGTGCCAGCAGTGAGACTGTGGGGACGAACAATGAGCAGTTCTTC.

The sample holds a few counts of this clone. The V gene is TRBV4-1, the J gene TRBJ2-5; D is unresolved. Germline V gene data show CDR1 as MGHRA and CDR2 as YSYEKL. The CDR3 sequence is 13 residues long. Between the trimmed V and J ends, which lost 3 bases and 5 bases, there was a span of 10 bases. The CDR3 coding sequence is TGCGCCAGCAGCCACCAGCACCGGGAGACCCAGTACTTC. Residues: CASSHQHRETQYF.